The rows below give T cell receptor beta chains drawn from one sample of a study of cytomegalovirus exposure and HLA in healthy donors. Repertoires were generated with immunoSEQ multiplex PCR, while TCRdb's copy carries only in-frame clones and drops some. The sample holds some 250,000 clones; approximately 83% are singletons and the top ten take less than 1.5%. Sequencing input: PBMCs. Source of these receptors: a woman in her twenties or thirties in good health and CMV-seropositive. CDR3s leave out the opening cysteine and the closing phenylalanine or tryptophan. Fields, in order: D gene, J gene, V gene, CDR3 protein. A D gene is named only where the DNA matches it firmly.

D gene: TRBD1; J gene: TRBJ1-1; V gene: TRBV6-5; CDR3 protein: ASSRDSTEAF
D gene: NA; J gene: TRBJ1-5; V gene: TRBV5-1; CDR3 protein: ASSLNLGNQPQH
D gene: NA; J gene: TRBJ2-3; V gene: TRBV30; CDR3 protein: AWRGPSGVTADTQY
D gene: NA; J gene: TRBJ1-5; V gene: TRBV30; CDR3 protein: AWSVQEDQPQH
D gene: TRBD2; J gene: TRBJ2-7; V gene: TRBV25-1; CDR3 protein: ASSEAQTSGFSYEQY
D gene: NA; J gene: TRBJ1-2; V gene: TRBV7-8; CDR3 protein: ASSTSLEANYGYT
D gene: NA; J gene: TRBJ2-1; V gene: TRBV5-1; CDR3 protein: ATALGISYNEQF
D gene: NA; J gene: TRBJ2-1; V gene: TRBV13; CDR3 protein: ASGGSNEQF
D gene: TRBD2; J gene: TRBJ2-7; V gene: TRBV28; CDR3 protein: ASSTPGGLAAYEQY
D gene: NA; J gene: TRBJ2-5; V gene: TRBV6-5; CDR3 protein: ASGLAEETQY
D gene: NA; J gene: TRBJ1-1; V gene: TRBV20-1; CDR3 protein: SAEREEAF
D gene: TRBD1; J gene: TRBJ2-5; V gene: TRBV6-5; CDR3 protein: ASSFDRGAETQY
D gene: TRBD2; J gene: TRBJ2-2; V gene: TRBV5-1; CDR3 protein: ASSSGTSGRAGAGELF
D gene: TRBD2; J gene: TRBJ2-7; V gene: TRBV30; CDR3 protein: AWTRTGLAGSHEQY